This TCR beta chain derives from a study of blood T cell repertoires in COVID-19. On the study more broadly: Sites in the United States, Italy and Spain provided acute and convalescent COVID-19 samples.

Produced via immunoSEQ multiplex PCR; TCRdb's table is partial and in-frame only. This sample yields under 100,000 clones, of which approximately 91% are seen a single time; about 3.7% belongs to the top ten. There are 14 residues in the CDR3. Deletions cut 1 base from V and 4 bases from J, with 11 bases between. The germline gives CDR1 SGHTA, CDR2 FQGNSA. V and J are TRBV7-2 and TRBJ2-7; D gene uncertain. The sequence came from a woman in her 70s with acute or convalescent COVID-19. The sequenced sample consisted of peripheral blood. CDR3 region: CASSLDYSRYEQYF. DNA for the CDR3: TGTGCCAGCAGCTTAGACTATTCCCGTTACGAGCAGTACTTC.